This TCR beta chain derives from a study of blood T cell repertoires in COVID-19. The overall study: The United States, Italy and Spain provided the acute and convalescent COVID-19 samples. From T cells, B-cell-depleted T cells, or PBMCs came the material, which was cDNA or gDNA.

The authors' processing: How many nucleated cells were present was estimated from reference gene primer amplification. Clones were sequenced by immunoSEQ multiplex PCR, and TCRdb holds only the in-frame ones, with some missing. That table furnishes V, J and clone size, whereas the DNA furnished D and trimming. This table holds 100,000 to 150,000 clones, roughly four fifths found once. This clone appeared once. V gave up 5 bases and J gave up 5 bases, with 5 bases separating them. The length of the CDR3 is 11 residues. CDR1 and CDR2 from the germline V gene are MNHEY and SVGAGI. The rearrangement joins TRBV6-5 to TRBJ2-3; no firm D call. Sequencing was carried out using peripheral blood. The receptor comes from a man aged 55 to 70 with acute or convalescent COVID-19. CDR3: CASSPRDTQYF. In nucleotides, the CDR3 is TGTGCCAGCAGTCCCCGAGATACGCAGTATTTT.